The entry below describes one T cell receptor (beta chain). The antigen remains undetermined. The data were obtained in a study of T-cell reconstitution after alpha-beta-depleted transplantation in children. General study points: The authors attributed T-cell counts and diversity one year after transplant mostly to newly produced T cells. It was reported that alpha-beta T cells came from several hundred expanded graft clones (about two months after transplant). TCRbeta diversity was high at day 60 in some patients (a result of surviving recipient T cells and thymic progenitors).

Unique molecular identifiers tagged the TCRbeta library. Each CDR3 protein gets one entry after TCRdb re-called the PCR reads with MiXCR. The sample records about 580,000 distinct CDR3 sequences, more than 20% being singletons. Trimming took 0 bases from V and 2 from J; bases not matched to a gene: 5. This CDR3 contains 16 residues. From germline, CDR1 is MNHEY and CDR2 SVGAGI. This TCR was sampled from a boy under two years old who had a stem cell transplant for acute myeloid leukemia, so the T cells may come from the graft donor. The specimen was PBMCs, mostly from graft donor cells, collected 360 days after TCRalphabeta/CD19-depleted stem cell transplant. The chain joins TRBV6-5 to TRBJ2-5; 8 positions match TRBD2. The CDR3 spells CASSYSGTSGQETQYF. CDR3 sequence (DNA): TGTGCCAGCAGTTACTCGGGAACTAGCGGACAAGAGACCCAGTACTTC.